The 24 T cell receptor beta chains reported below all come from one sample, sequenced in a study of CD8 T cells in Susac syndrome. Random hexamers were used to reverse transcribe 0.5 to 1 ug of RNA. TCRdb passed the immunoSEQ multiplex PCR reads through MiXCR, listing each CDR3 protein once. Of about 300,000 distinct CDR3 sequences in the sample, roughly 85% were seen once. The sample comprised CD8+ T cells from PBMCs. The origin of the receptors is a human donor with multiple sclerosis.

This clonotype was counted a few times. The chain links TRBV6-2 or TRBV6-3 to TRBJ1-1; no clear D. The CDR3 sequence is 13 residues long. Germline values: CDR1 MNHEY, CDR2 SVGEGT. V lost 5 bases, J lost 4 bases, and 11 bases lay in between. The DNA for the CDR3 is TGTGCCAGCAGTGATATTCGGCCCACTGAAGCTTTCTTT. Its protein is CASSDIRPTEAFF.

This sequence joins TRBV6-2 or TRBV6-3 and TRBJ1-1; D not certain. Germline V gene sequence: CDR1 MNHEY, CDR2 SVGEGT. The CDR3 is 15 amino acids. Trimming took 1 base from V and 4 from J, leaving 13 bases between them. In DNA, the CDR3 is TGTGCCAGCAGTTACTACCAGCCACTTATCACTGAAGCTTTCTTT. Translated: CASSYYQPLITEAFF.

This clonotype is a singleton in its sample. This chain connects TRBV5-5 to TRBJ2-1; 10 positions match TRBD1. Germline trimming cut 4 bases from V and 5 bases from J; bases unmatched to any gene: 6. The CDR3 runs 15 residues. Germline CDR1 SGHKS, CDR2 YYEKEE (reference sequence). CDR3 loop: CASSPFGTGDNEQFF. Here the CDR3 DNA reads TGTGCCAGCAGCCCATTCGGGACAGGGGACAATGAGCAGTTCTTC.

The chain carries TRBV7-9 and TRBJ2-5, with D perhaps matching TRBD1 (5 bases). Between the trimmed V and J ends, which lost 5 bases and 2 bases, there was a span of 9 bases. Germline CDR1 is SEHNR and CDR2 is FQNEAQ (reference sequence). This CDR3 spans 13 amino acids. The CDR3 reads CASSQDTQETQYF. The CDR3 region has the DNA TGTGCCAGCAGCCAGGACACTCAAGAGACCCAGTACTTC.

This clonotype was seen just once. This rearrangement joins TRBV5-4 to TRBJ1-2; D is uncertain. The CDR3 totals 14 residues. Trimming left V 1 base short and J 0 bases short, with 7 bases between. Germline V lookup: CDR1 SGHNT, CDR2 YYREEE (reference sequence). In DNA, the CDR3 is TGTGCCAGCAGCTTGACCTTTTCTAACTATGGCTACACCTTC. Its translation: CASSLTFSNYGYTF. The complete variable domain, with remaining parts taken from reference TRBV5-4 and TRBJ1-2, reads ETGVTQSPTHLIKTRGQQVTLRCSSQSGHNTVSWYQQALGQGPQFIFQYYREEENGRGNFPPRFSGLQFPNYSSELNVNALELDDSALYLCASSLTFSNYGYTFGSGTRLTVV.

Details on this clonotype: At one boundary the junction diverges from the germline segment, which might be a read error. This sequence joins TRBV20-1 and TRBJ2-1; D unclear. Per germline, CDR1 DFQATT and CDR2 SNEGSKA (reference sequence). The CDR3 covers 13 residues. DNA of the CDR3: TGCAGTGCTAGTCATGGCAGCTACAAGGAGCAGTTCTTC. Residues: CSASHGSYKEQFF.

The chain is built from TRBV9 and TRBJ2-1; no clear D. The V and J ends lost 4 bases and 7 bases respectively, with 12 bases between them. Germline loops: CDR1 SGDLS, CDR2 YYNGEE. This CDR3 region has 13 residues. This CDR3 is CASSLEVGNEQFF. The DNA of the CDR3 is TGTGCCAGCAGCCTAGAGGTGGGGAATGAGCAGTTCTTC.

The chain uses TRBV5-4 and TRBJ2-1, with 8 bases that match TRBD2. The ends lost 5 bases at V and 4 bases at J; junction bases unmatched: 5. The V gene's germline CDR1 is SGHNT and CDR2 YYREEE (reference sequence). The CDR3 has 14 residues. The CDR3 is CASRIGTRYNEQFF. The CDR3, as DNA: TGTGCCAGCAGGATCGGGACTAGATACAATGAGCAGTTCTTC. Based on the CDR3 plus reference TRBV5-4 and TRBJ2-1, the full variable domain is ETGVTQSPTHLIKTRGQQVTLRCSSQSGHNTVSWYQQALGQGPQFIFQYYREEENGRGNFPPRFSGLQFPNYSSELNVNALELDDSALYLCASRIGTRYNEQFFGPGTRLTVL.

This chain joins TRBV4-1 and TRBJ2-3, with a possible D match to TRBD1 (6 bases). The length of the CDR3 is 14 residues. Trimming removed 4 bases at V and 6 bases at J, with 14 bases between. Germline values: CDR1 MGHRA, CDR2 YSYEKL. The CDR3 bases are TGCGCCAGCAGCCCCGGACAGTATTGGGATACGCAGTATTTT. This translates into CASSPGQYWDTQYF.

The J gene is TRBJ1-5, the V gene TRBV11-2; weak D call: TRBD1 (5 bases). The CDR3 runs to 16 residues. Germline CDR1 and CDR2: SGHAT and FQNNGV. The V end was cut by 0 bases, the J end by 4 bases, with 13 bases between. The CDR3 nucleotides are TGTGCCAGCAGCTTAGATATGGGGGTTGGAAATCAGCCCCAGCATTTT. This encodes CASSLDMGVGNQPQHF.

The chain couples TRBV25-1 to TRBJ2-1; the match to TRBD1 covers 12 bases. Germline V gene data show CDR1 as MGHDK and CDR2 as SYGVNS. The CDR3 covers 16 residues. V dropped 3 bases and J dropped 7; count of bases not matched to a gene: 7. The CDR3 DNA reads TGTGCCAGCAGTGACGGGACAGGGGGCCCCTTTAATGAGCAGTTCTTC. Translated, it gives CASSDGTGGPFNEQFF.

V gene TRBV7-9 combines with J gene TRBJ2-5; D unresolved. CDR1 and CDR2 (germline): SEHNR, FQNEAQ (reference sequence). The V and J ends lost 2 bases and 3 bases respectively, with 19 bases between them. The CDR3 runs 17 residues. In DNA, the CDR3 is TGTGCCAGCAGCTTAAGGAAGACGGACCCCCGAGAAGAGACCCAGTACTTC. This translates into CASSLRKTDPREETQYF.

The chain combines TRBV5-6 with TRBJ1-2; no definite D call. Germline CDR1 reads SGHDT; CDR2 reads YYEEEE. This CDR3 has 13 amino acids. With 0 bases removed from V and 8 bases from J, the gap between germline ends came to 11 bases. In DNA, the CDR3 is TGTGCCAGCAGCTTGGTGGTGGTAGGAGGCTACACCTTC. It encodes CASSLVVVGGYTF.

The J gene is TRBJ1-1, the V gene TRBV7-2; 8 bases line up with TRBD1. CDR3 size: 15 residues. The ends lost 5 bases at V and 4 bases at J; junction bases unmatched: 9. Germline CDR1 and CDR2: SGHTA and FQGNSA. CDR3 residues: CASSQLRQGSTEAFF. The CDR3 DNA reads TGTGCCAGCAGCCAACTCCGACAGGGGAGCACTGAAGCTTTCTTT.

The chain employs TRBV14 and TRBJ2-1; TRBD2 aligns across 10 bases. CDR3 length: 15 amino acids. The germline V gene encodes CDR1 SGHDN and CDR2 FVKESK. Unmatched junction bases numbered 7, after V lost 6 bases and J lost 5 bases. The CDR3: CASSFLAGVHNEQFF. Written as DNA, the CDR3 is TGTGCCAGCAGTTTCCTAGCGGGAGTCCACAATGAGCAGTTCTTC.

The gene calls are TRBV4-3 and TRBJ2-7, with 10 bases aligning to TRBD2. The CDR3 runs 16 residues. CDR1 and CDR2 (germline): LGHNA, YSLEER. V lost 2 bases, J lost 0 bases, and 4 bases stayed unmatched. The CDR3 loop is CASSQRLAGYSYEQYF. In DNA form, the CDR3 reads TGCGCCAGCAGCCAAAGACTAGCGGGTTACTCCTACGAGCAGTACTTC.

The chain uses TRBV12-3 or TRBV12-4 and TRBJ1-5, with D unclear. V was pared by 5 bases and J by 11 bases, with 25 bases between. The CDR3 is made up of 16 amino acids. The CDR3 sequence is CASSPELTYNQMTQHF. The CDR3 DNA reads TGTGCCAGCAGTCCTGAACTAACTTACAATCAGATGACCCAGCATTTT.

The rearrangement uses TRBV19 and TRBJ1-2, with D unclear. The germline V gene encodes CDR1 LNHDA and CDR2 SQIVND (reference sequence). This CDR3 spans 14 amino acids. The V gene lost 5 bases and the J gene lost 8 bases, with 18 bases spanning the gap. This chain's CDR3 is CASSLRTSLEGYTF. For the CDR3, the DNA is TGTGCCAGTAGTCTCAGGACCTCCCTGGAGGGCTACACCTTC.

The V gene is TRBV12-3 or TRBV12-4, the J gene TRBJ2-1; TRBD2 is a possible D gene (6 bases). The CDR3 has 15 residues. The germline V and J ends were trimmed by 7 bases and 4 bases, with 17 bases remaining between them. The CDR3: CASTPGVADYNEQFF. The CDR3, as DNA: TGTGCCAGCACTCCCGGGGTAGCGGATTACAATGAGCAGTTCTTC.

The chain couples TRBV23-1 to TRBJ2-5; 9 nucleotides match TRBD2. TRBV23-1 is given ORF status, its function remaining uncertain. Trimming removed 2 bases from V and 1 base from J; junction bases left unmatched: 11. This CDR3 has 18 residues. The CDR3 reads CASSQDRGRREGQETQYF. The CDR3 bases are TGCGCCAGCAGTCAAGATCGGGGGAGGCGGGAGGGCCAAGAGACCCAGTACTTC.

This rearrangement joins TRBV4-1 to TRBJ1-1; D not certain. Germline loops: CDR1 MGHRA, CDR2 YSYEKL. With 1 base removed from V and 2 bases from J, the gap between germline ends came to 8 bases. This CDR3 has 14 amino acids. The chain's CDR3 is CASSQVGDNTEAFF. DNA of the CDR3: TGCGCCAGCAGCCAAGTTGGTGACAACACTGAAGCTTTCTTT.

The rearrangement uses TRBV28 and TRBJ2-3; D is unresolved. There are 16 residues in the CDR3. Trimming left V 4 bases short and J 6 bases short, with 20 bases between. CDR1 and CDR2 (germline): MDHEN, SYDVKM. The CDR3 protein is CASSSESDPVPDTQYF. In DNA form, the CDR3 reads TGTGCCAGCAGTTCCGAGAGCGACCCGGTCCCGGATACGCAGTATTTT.

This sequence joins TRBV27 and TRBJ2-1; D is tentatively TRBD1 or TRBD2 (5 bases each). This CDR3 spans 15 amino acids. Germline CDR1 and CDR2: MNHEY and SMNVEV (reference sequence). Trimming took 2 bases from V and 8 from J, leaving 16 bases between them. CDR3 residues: CASSLVRQSSDEQFF. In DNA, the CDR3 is TGTGCCAGCAGTTTAGTGAGACAGAGTAGCGATGAGCAGTTCTTC.

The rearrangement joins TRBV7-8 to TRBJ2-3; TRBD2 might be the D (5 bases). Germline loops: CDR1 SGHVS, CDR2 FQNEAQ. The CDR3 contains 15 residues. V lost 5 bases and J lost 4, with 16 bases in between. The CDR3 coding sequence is TGTGCCAGCAGCGCCCCAACGGGGAACGCAGATACGCAGTATTTT. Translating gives CASSAPTGNADTQYF. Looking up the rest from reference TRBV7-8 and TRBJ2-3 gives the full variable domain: GAGVSQSPRYKVAKRGQDVALRCDPISGHVSLFWYQQALGQGPEFLTYFQNEAQLDKSGLPSDRFFAERPEGSVSTLKIQRTQQEDSAVYLCASSAPTGNADTQYFGPGTRLTVL.